The sequence of this T cell receptor (beta chain) was determined in a study of blood T cell repertoires in COVID-19 (dated by TCRdb to between 2020 and 2021). As for the study more broadly: Collaborator samples came from the United States, Italy and Spain and covered acute and convalescent phases of COVID-19. The material from the prospective study consisted of cDNA or gDNA derived from T cells, B-cell-depleted T cells, or PBMCs. The dataset comprised deeply sampled blood TCRbeta repertoires from subjects exposed to, actively infected with, or recovered from COVID-19. The repertoires were made available in a free public database intended to serve as a resource for research on the immune response to SARS-CoV-2. The samples were drawn from two sources: the first 160 participants of the ongoing ImmuneRACE study, and 1,200 or so subjects contributed by 6 global collaborators. The sample metadata nearly always contained a de-identified subject ID, COVID-19 status, age in years and sex. Where available, HLA class I and class II types were taken from metadata supplied by the sample provider and were not determined by assay-based typing. The paper as a whole reports these results and caveats: How much clinical and demographic metadata was included differed by source and by participant, and the metadata was provided uncurated.

Regarding this clone: Its antigen is unknown. Base qualities are missing; no much larger clone stands one base away.

TCRbeta CDR3 regions were amplified from genomic DNA using the immunoSEQ Assay, a bias-controlled multiplex PCR. Turning to the authors' computational methods: Within the assay, amplification of reference gene primers was used to estimate how many nucleated cells each sample contained. To quantify the absolute abundance of each unique TCRbeta CDR3 rearrangement, sequence reads were collapsed and filtered. For each sample, productive Simpson clonality was calculated as the square root of Simpson's diversity index over productive rearrangements. Not all clones reach the TCRdb copy of this immuneACCESS table, which keeps in-frame sequences only. Checked studies attribute under half of the gap to unresolved V genes and leave the rest unexplained. The V and J calls and clone size are taken from that table; D and trimming were inferred from the DNA. This sample lists about 150,000 clones; 76% were detected once. The top ten clonotypes cover more than 3.5% of the sample.

Collaborating institutions collected whole blood in K2EDTA tubes following their own protocols. For TCRbeta analysis, collaborators shipped samples in one of three forms: frozen whole blood, isolated PBMCs, or DNA extracted from either of those sample types. V loses 2 bases, J loses 0 bases, and the germline ends lie 8 bases apart. Reading from cysteine to phenylalanine, the CDR3 counts 16 amino acids. The sequence is cut down to CDR3 DNA, 48 bases in frame from base 1. CDR1 and CDR2 are read off the germline V gene (reference sequence) as MNHEY and SMNVEV. Sequenced: peripheral blood. This receptor chain uses TRBV27 and TRBJ1-6; TRBD1 might be the D gene, on 5 matching bases. The sequence was collected from a woman of 80 years or more with acute or convalescent COVID-19. The nucleotide sequence reads TGTGCCAGCAGTTTAGACAGTAGCTCCTATAATTCACCCCTCCACTTT. It is translated as CASSLDSSSYNSPLHF.